These 19 T cell receptor beta chains share one sample of origin, sequenced in a study of beta chain features in type 1 diabetes. Reverse transcription of all isolated RNA meant that expressed TCRB transcripts were sequenced. Sequencing was performed with immunoSEQ multiplex PCR; in TCRdb, only in-frame clones are kept and a portion is missing. Here the sample spans fewer than 400,000 clones, 6.5% to 10% being singletons. The sample consisted of central memory CD4+ T cells from blood. These receptors came from a woman aged 18-30 years in good health.

The gene calls are TRBV7-3 and TRBJ2-3, with unresolved D. V was pared by 1 base and J by 3 bases, with 8 bases between. This CDR3 has 14 residues. The germline V gene has CDR1 SGHTA and CDR2 FQGTGA. The chain's CDR3 is CASSLNGETDTQYF. DNA of the CDR3: TGTGCCAGCAGCTTAAACGGTGAAACAGATACGCAGTATTTT.

The chain couples TRBV28 to TRBJ2-5, with 8 positions matching TRBD1. The CDR3 runs 14 residues. Germline V gene lookup returns CDR1 MDHEN and CDR2 SYDVKM. The ends lost 3 bases at V and 5 bases at J; junction bases unmatched: 5. The CDR3 loop reads CASSFQGAVETQYF. Here the CDR3 DNA reads TGTGCCAGCAGTTTTCAGGGGGCGGTGGAGACCCAGTACTTC.

This clone was observed many times. The same CDR3 arises from other DNA sequences in this sample as well. The chain has TRBV2 and TRBJ2-3; D uncertain. CDR3 length: 12 residues. V dropped 3 bases and J dropped 3 bases, with 4 bases sitting between them. Germline V lookup: CDR1 SNHLY, CDR2 FYNNEI. CDR3: CASSDDTDTQYF. CDR3 nucleotide sequence: TGTGCCAGCAGTGATGATACAGATACGCAGTATTTT.

This clone came up many times. The V and J genes are TRBV7-3 and TRBJ2-2, with 9 bases aligning to TRBD1. Germline V gives CDR1 SGHTA, CDR2 FQGTGA. With V trimmed by 0 bases and J by 6 bases, 5 bases remained unmatched. The CDR3 extends over 16 amino acids. Here the CDR3 DNA reads TGTGCCAGCAGCTTAACGTCCGGGACAGGGCCCGGGGAGCTGTTTTTT. Translation: CASSLTSGTGPGELFF. The full variable domain, with the rest looked up from reference TRBV7-3 and TRBJ2-2, is GAGVSQTPSNKVTEKGKYVELRCDPISGHTALYWYRQSLGQGPEFLIYFQGTGAADDSGLPNDRFFAVRPEGSVSTLKIQRTERGDSAVYLCASSLTSGTGPGELFFGEGSRLTVL.

This clone has more than one count but fewer than ten. This chain links TRBV18 with TRBJ2-1; 12 positions agree with TRBD2. Looked up from germline, CDR1 is KGHSH and CDR2 is LQKENI. V lost 3 bases to trimming and J lost 8 bases; unmatched junction nucleotides: 8. This CDR3 is 16 amino acids long. Here the CDR3 reads CASSPRLAGVTHEQFF. In nucleotides, the CDR3 is TGTGCCAGCTCACCGCGACTAGCGGGAGTCACCCATGAGCAGTTCTTC.

This clone has only a few counts. The V and J genes are TRBV5-1 and TRBJ2-7; D is possibly TRBD2 (6 bases). In germline, CDR1 is SGHRS, CDR2 YFSETQ. The CDR3 runs to 14 residues. V was clipped by 4 bases and J by 6 bases, with 17 bases between them. The CDR3 loop is CASSPVVREFEQYF. The CDR3 nucleotides are TGCGCCAGCAGCCCTGTTGTTCGGGAGTTCGAGCAGTACTTC.

This chain links TRBV7-2 with TRBJ2-7; the match to TRBD1 covers 7 bases. Germline values: CDR1 SGHTA, CDR2 FQGNSA. V shed 1 base, J shed 6 bases, and the junction held 9 bases outside the gene matches. This CDR3 region has 15 residues. The CDR3 here is CASSLVNRGIGEQYF. CDR3 sequence (DNA): TGTGCCAGCAGCTTAGTGAACAGGGGTATCGGCGAGCAGTACTTC. Based on the CDR3 plus reference TRBV7-2 and TRBJ2-7, the full variable domain is GAGVSQSPSNKVTEKGKDVELRCDPISGHTALYWYRQSLGQGLEFLIYFQGNSAPDKSGLPSDRFSAERTGGSVSTLTIQRTQQEDSAVYLCASSLVNRGIGEQYFGPGTRLTVT.

The chain recombines TRBV27 with TRBJ1-2, with D possibly matching TRBD1 (5 bases). This CDR3 region has 12 residues. The ends were cut back, 5 bases at V and 7 bases at J, with 11 bases in the middle. Germline assignment: CDR1 MNHEY and CDR2 SMNVEV (reference sequence). DNA of the CDR3: TGTGCCAGCAGTCCCCAGGGTTTTGGCTACACCTTC. It specifies CASSPQGFGYTF.

Only a few counts were recorded for this clone. The chain carries TRBV7-2 and TRBJ1-1, with D tentatively TRBD1 (5 bases). Trimming left V 7 bases short and J 4 bases short, with 13 bases between. Germline V gene sequence: CDR1 SGHTA, CDR2 FQGNSA. This CDR3 has 13 amino acids. CDR3 amino acids: CASNWGRGTEAFF. DNA for the CDR3: TGTGCCAGCAACTGGGGTAGGGGCACTGAAGCTTTCTTT.

Written as DNA, the CDR3 is TGTGCCAGCAGCTTTAAACAATGGCCCCAGCATTTT. Amino acid sequence: CASSFKQWPQHF. The rearrangement joins TRBV7-6 to TRBJ1-5; no definite D call. Trimming took off 3 bases at V and 9 bases at J, with 9 bases between the two ends. Per the germline V gene, CDR1 is SGHVS and CDR2 is FNYEAQ. This CDR3 spans 12 amino acids.

This clone was recorded a few times. V is TRBV19 and J is TRBJ2-7; 9 bases agree with TRBD1. From germline, CDR1 is LNHDA and CDR2 SQIVND (reference sequence). V shed 5 bases, J shed 6 bases, and the junction held 8 bases outside the gene matches. The CDR3 is made up of 14 amino acids. As DNA, the CDR3 is TGTGCCAGTAGTGCACAGGGGGCCAACGGCGAGCAGTACTTC. It specifies CASSAQGANGEQYF.

The chain recombines TRBV6-5 with TRBJ1-1, with no clear D. V lost 0 bases to trimming and J lost 11 bases, with 16 bases between them. The CDR3 totals 14 residues. CDR1 and CDR2 (germline): MNHEY, SVGAGI. The CDR3 loop reads CASSYSMTANQAFF. CDR3 coding DNA: TGTGCCAGCAGTTACTCTATGACGGCCAACCAGGCTTTCTTT.

This clone was counted many times. This chain joins TRBV4-2 and TRBJ1-4, with a tentative D call TRBD1 (5 bases). The CDR3 contains 16 residues. Germline CDR1 LGHNA, CDR2 YNFKEQ. V lost 5 bases and J lost 5, with 18 bases in between. The CDR3 loop is CASSVRGDSLNEKLFF. The CDR3 DNA follows: TGTGCCAGCAGCGTTCGGGGCGACAGCTTAAATGAAAAACTGTTTTTT.

This clone has a count of ten or more. A junction boundary mismatches the germline segment, possibly from a read error. The CDR3 here is CASVSYNEQFF. The CDR3 coding sequence is TGTGCTTCGGTTTCCTACAATGAGCAGTTCTTC. The chain recombines TRBV20-1 with TRBJ2-1; D is unclear. This CDR3 is built from 11 residues. The germline gives CDR1 DFQATT, CDR2 SNEGSKA (reference sequence).

This clone appeared a few times. The V and J genes are TRBV6-1 and TRBJ1-5; perhaps TRBD1 as D (5 bases). V dropped 6 bases and J dropped 2 bases, with 14 bases sitting between them. This CDR3 has 15 residues. Germline V gives CDR1 MNHNS, CDR2 SASEGT. The CDR3, as DNA: TGTGCCAGCAGGCCTCAGGGAGCGGGCAATCAGCCCCAGCATTTT. As protein: CASRPQGAGNQPQHF.

This clone was recorded a few times. This chain connects TRBV6-1 to TRBJ2-5; D unclear. This CDR3 has 14 amino acids. In germline, CDR1 is MNHNS, CDR2 SASEGT. Trimming stripped 2 bases from V and 4 bases from J, with 11 bases between. CDR3 loop: CASSELGVSETQYF. The CDR3 bases are TGTGCCAGCAGTGAATTGGGCGTCTCAGAGACCCAGTACTTC.

The gene calls are TRBV6-6 and TRBJ1-5; 9 bases map to TRBD1. Trimming cost V 4 bases and J 3 bases; bases outside gene matches: 7. Germline CDR1 MNHNY, CDR2 SVGAGI (reference sequence). The CDR3 loop spans 16 amino acids. DNA of the CDR3: TGTGCCAGCAGTTTGCCGGGACAGGGTGTCAATCAGCCCCAGCATTTT. Amino acids: CASSLPGQGVNQPQHF.

The chain combines TRBV5-6 with TRBJ2-5; D not resolved. CDR3 length: 14 amino acids. Germline V gene data show CDR1 as SGHDT and CDR2 as YYEEEE. The V and J ends lost 1 base and 5 bases respectively, with 12 bases between them. The CDR3 is CASSLYGRVETQYF. CDR3 DNA sequence: TGTGCCAGCAGCTTGTATGGCCGCGTGGAGACCCAGTACTTC.

The V call is TRBV7-2, the J call TRBJ2-3; D is uncertain. There are 13 residues in the CDR3. Deletions cut 1 base from V and 4 bases from J, with 6 bases between. Germline CDR1 is SGHTA and CDR2 is FQGNSA. CDR3 DNA sequence: TGTGCCAGCAGCTTAGGGATCTCAGATACGCAGTATTTT. This gives the protein CASSLGISDTQYF.